Each of the 25 T cell receptor beta chains below was sequenced from the same sample in a study of T cell responses to AZD1222 COVID-19 vaccine. Clones were read by immunoSEQ multiplex PCR, and TCRdb kept only the in-frame ones, dropping some. This table holds 150,000 or so clones, 75% to 90% found once. The sample in question was peripheral blood, obtained 28 days after the second AZD1222 dose. All receptors come from an adult who received the AZD1222 COVID-19 vaccine.

The V and J genes are TRBV5-4 and TRBJ2-1, with D perhaps assigned TRBD1 or TRBD2 (5 bases each). The CDR3 spans 14 residues. V was pared by 3 bases and J by 8 bases, with 15 bases between. In germline, CDR1 is SGHNT, CDR2 YYREEE (reference sequence). CDR3 in DNA: TGTGCCAGCAGCTCCCGGGACGGGCTCGATGAGCAGTTCTTC. This encodes CASSSRDGLDEQFF.

The J gene is TRBJ2-2, the V gene TRBV7-9, with TRBD1 as a possible D gene (6 bases). The V and J ends lost 5 bases and 1 base respectively, with 11 bases between them. CDR3 size: 15 residues. Germline V lookup: CDR1 SEHNR, CDR2 FQNEAQ (reference sequence). CDR3 residues: CASSTPGQNTGELFF. Written as DNA, the CDR3 is TGTGCCAGCAGCACTCCGGGACAGAACACCGGGGAGCTGTTTTTT.

This sequence joins TRBV3-1 (or the pseudogene TRBV3-2) and TRBJ2-7; tentatively, D is TRBD2 (6 bases). Looked up from germline, CDR1 is LGHDT and CDR2 is YNNKEL (reference sequence). V was cut by 0 bases and J by 0 bases, with 15 bases left in between. The CDR3 loop spans 17 amino acids. CDR3 coding DNA: TGTGCCAGCAGCCAAGATCAAGAGCTAGCGACCTCCTACGAGCAGTACTTC. This translates into CASSQDQELATSYEQYF.

V gene TRBV24-1 combines with J gene TRBJ2-6, with D perhaps assigned TRBD1 or TRBD2 (6 bases each). The CDR3 consists of 17 residues. V was shortened by 4 bases and J by 0 bases, with 12 bases between the two germline ends. Germline lookup yields CDR1 KGHDR and CDR2 SFDVKD. CDR3 loop: CATSEGGHSSGANVLTF. Written as DNA, the CDR3 is TGTGCCACCAGTGAGGGGGGACATAGCTCTGGGGCCAACGTCCTGACTTTC.

The gene calls are TRBV12-2 and TRBJ2-4; the tabulated D call, TRBD2, remains unverified against the DNA. TRBV12-2 is an annotated pseudogene. CDR3 size: 17 residues. The CDR3 sequence: CASRFPSTDPGKNIQYF. The CDR3 DNA reads TGTGCAAGTCGCTTTCCGTCGACGGATCCCGGGAAAAACATTCAGTACTTC.

This clone was counted once. V gene TRBV5-6 combines with J gene TRBJ1-2, with 10 bases that match TRBD1. Trimming cost V 0 bases and J 7 bases; bases outside gene matches: 3. Germline V gives CDR1 SGHDT, CDR2 YYEEEE. There are 14 residues in the CDR3. The CDR3 DNA follows: TGTGCCAGCAGCTTGGGACAGGGGGCTGTTGGCTACACCTTC. Amino acid sequence: CASSLGQGAVGYTF.

The V gene is TRBV6-1, the J gene TRBJ1-1, with a possible D match to TRBD1 (6 bases). Trimming shortened V by 4 bases and J by 5 bases, and 20 bases separated the two germline ends. The CDR3 is 16 residues long. Germline V lookup: CDR1 MNHNS, CDR2 SASEGT. The CDR3 bases are TGTGCCAGCAGTGTAGGGGGTGAACCCGTGGGGACTGAAGCTTTCTTT. Its protein product is CASSVGGEPVGTEAFF.

The chain carries TRBV30 and TRBJ2-2, with 7 nucleotides matching TRBD1. CDR1 is GTSNPN and CDR2 is SVGIG in the germline V gene (reference sequence). This CDR3 has 13 residues. Trimming at V came to 3 bases and at J to 8 bases, leaving 6 bases not matched to a gene. This CDR3 is CAWSPTGLGELFF. CDR3 in DNA: TGTGCCTGGAGCCCGACAGGGCTTGGGGAGCTGTTTTTT.

The rearrangement links TRBV28 to TRBJ1-1, with 7 bases fitting TRBD1. The CDR3 loop spans 15 amino acids. The germline CDR1 and CDR2 sequences are MDHEN and SYDVKM. The V and J ends lost 3 bases and 2 bases, in that order; junction bases with no gene match: 6. Here the CDR3 reads CASSLAGTANTEAFF. Here the CDR3 DNA reads TGTGCCAGCAGTTTGGCAGGGACAGCTAACACTGAAGCTTTCTTT. The full variable domain, rest sourced from reference TRBV28 and TRBJ1-1, is DVKVTQSSRYLVKRTGEKVFLECVQDMDHENMFWYRQDPGLGLRLIYFSYDVKMKEKGDIPEGYSVSREKKERFSLILESASTNQTSMYLCASSLAGTANTEAFFGQGTRLTVV.

The rearrangement uses TRBV7-2 and TRBJ2-3; 7 bases agree with TRBD2. CDR1 SGHTA and CDR2 FQGNSA come from the germline V gene. Trimming took 2 bases from V and 3 from J; bases not matched to a gene: 5. This CDR3 region has 15 residues. In DNA, the CDR3 is TGTGCCAGCAGCTTAAGAGGGAGGGCGACAGATACGCAGTATTTT. It codes for CASSLRGRATDTQYF.

This sequence joins TRBV5-1 and TRBJ2-3, with TRBD1 as a possible D gene (5 bases). CDR1 is SGHRS, CDR2 YFSETQ, per germline. The CDR3 is 15 residues long. Trimming removed 3 bases from V and 2 bases from J, with 13 bases in between. The CDR3: CASSSQGHHTDTQYF. The DNA for the CDR3 is TGCGCCAGCAGCTCGCAGGGTCACCACACAGATACGCAGTATTTT.

The chain links TRBV3-1 (or the pseudogene TRBV3-2) to TRBJ2-7; TRBD2 aligns across 13 bases. This CDR3 spans 15 amino acids. In germline, CDR1 is LGHDT, CDR2 YNNKEL (reference sequence). Trimming cost V 1 base and J 7 bases; bases outside gene matches: 4. The CDR3 sequence: CASSQVLAGGAEQYF. As DNA, the CDR3 is TGTGCCAGCAGCCAAGTACTAGCGGGAGGGGCTGAGCAGTACTTC.

V gene TRBV7-2 combines with J gene TRBJ2-1, with no clear D. V shed 5 bases and J shed 0 bases, with 14 bases lying between them. Germline CDR1 SGHTA, CDR2 FQGNSA. This CDR3 has 16 amino acids. The CDR3, as DNA: TGTGCCAGCAGCCCGCCCGGGCGGAGCTCCTACAATGAGCAGTTCTTC. This encodes CASSPPGRSSYNEQFF.

V usage is TRBV29-1 and J usage is TRBJ2-7, with 10 bases lining up with TRBD2. Germline CDR1 reads SQVTM; CDR2 reads ANQGSEA. The CDR3 extends over 15 amino acids. The junction had 6 bases not matched to a gene; V was cut back by 0 bases and J by 4 bases. CDR3 nucleotide sequence: TGCAGCGTTGAAGATCGAGGGACTAGCGTTTACGAGCAGTACTTC. It translates to CSVEDRGTSVYEQYF.

This clone was counted once. The chain recombines TRBV6-5 with TRBJ1-1; 9 bases map to TRBD1. The germline V gene has CDR1 MNHEY and CDR2 SVGAGI. Trimming removed 7 bases from V and 5 bases from J; junction bases left unmatched: 11. The CDR3 consists of 15 residues. This CDR3 is CASTAGTGIMTEAFF. CDR3 DNA sequence: TGTGCCAGCACCGCCGGGACAGGGATAATGACTGAAGCTTTCTTT.

The chain couples TRBV28 to TRBJ2-7; D might be TRBD2 (6 bases). Germline CDR1 and CDR2: MDHEN and SYDVKM. The germline V and J ends were trimmed by 7 bases and 4 bases, with 17 bases remaining between them. The CDR3 has 14 amino acids. CDR3 sequence: CASKGTGRPYEQYF. In nucleotides, the CDR3 is TGTGCCAGCAAAGGTACCGGGAGACCGTACGAGCAGTACTTC.

CDR3 in DNA: TGTGCCAGCAGCCTCCGACCAGTGACAGGGTCTGGGTGGGTCGGGGAGCTGTTTTTT. Amino acids: CASSLRPVTGSGWVGELFF. The chain has TRBV7-8 and TRBJ2-2; 7 nucleotides match TRBD1. Losses at the gene ends were 5 bases for V and 7 bases for J; bases not matched to a gene: 22. CDR3 length: 19 residues. In germline, CDR1 is SGHVS, CDR2 FQNEAQ.

This clone was seen more than once but under ten times. The rearrangement links TRBV7-3 to TRBJ2-5; 7 bases align to TRBD2. Per the germline V gene, CDR1 is SGHTA and CDR2 is FQGTGA. V lost 2 bases to trimming and J lost 5 bases; unmatched junction nucleotides: 8. This CDR3 is built from 15 residues. CDR3 protein: CASSLQRGRGETQYF. In nucleotides, the CDR3 is TGTGCCAGCAGCTTACAGCGCGGGAGAGGGGAGACCCAGTACTTC. Combining the CDR3 with reference TRBV7-3 and TRBJ2-5 gives the whole variable domain GAGVSQTPSNKVTEKGKYVELRCDPISGHTALYWYRQSLGQGPEFLIYFQGTGAADDSGLPNDRFFAVRPEGSVSTLKIQRTERGDSAVYLCASSLQRGRGETQYFGPGTRLLVL.

This chain links TRBV25-1 with TRBJ2-2; 9 bases are shared with TRBD2. The V gene end was trimmed by 5 bases and the J gene end by 6 bases; junction bases not matched to a gene: 13. Germline V lookup: CDR1 MGHDK, CDR2 SYGVNS. This CDR3 spans 17 amino acids. The CDR3 sequence: CASSRGPVGLAAGELFF. CDR3 DNA: TGTGCCAGCAGTCGCGGACCCGTGGGACTAGCAGCCGGGGAGCTGTTTTTT.

This chain joins TRBV5-1 and TRBJ2-3, with D possibly being TRBD2 (6 bases). CDR1 SGHRS and CDR2 YFSETQ come from the germline V gene. The CDR3 has 15 residues. The V end lost 0 bases, the J end lost 5 bases, and 13 bases lay between the germline ends. Here the CDR3 DNA reads TGCGCCAGCAGCTTGGCCAGTGTTAGCGGAGATACGCAGTATTTT. This sequence encodes CASSLASVSGDTQYF. Together with reference TRBV5-1 and TRBJ2-3, the CDR3 gives the full variable domain: KAGVTQTPRYLIKTRGQQVTLSCSPISGHRSVSWYQQTPGQGLQFLFEYFSETQRNKGNFPGRFSGRQFSNSRSEMNVSTLELGDSALYLCASSLASVSGDTQYFGPGTRLTVL.

The CDR3 region is CASSLSGTNTGELFF. CDR3 bases: TGTGCCAGCAGCTTGAGCGGGACTAACACCGGGGAGCTGTTTTTT. The J gene is TRBJ2-2, the V gene TRBV5-6, with 7 bases matching TRBD2. CDR1 is SGHDT and CDR2 is YYEEEE in the germline V gene. V lost 1 base and J lost 2; bases outside the gene matches: 2. The CDR3 length is 15 residues.

CDR3 bases: TGTGCCAGCAGCTTAGTGGGGGTTAGCAATCAGCCCCAGCATTTT. Protein sequence: CASSLVGVSNQPQHF. The chain couples TRBV7-2 to TRBJ1-5; weak D call: TRBD1 (5 bases). V was trimmed by 1 base and J by 0 bases, leaving 7 bases between them. The CDR3 runs to 15 residues. Germline assignment: CDR1 SGHTA and CDR2 FQGNSA.

The chain recombines TRBV6-5 with TRBJ2-5; 8 bases line up with TRBD2. After removal of 5 bases from V and 1 base from J, the junction contained 3 bases not matched to a gene. The CDR3 covers 14 residues. In germline, CDR1 is MNHEY, CDR2 SVGAGI. CDR3 nucleotide sequence: TGTGCCAGCAGTATTAGCGGGGCCCAAGAGACCCAGTACTTC. Its protein is CASSISGAQETQYF.

The V call is TRBV29-1, the J call TRBJ2-1, with D perhaps matching TRBD2 (6 bases). This CDR3 is 13 amino acids long. CDR1 and CDR2 from the germline V gene are SQVTM and ANQGSEA. With 6 bases removed from V and 10 bases from J, the gap between germline ends came to 19 bases. The chain's CDR3 is CSVAQTSLSEQFF. The CDR3 DNA is TGCAGCGTCGCTCAAACTAGCCTCTCCGAGCAGTTCTTC.

This clone has just one count. V usage is TRBV2 and J usage is TRBJ2-5; TRBD2 might be the D (7 bases). CDR3 length: 17 residues. The V end lost 3 bases, the J end lost 5 bases, and 22 bases lay between the germline ends. Germline CDR1 reads SNHLY; CDR2 reads FYNNEI. CDR3: CASSEGGVRDNRETQYF. In DNA, the CDR3 is TGTGCCAGCAGTGAGGGAGGGGTTAGGGACAATAGGGAGACCCAGTACTTC.